Shown below are 10 T cell receptor beta chains from a single sample sequenced in a study of Ad26.COV2.S vaccination and SARS-CoV-2 variants. Generated by immunoSEQ multiplex PCR, the TCRdb table keeps only in-frame clones and is missing some. This table holds 300,000 to 350,000 clones, 70% to 90% found once. Treatment given: around 19 received Ad26.COV2.S at low or high dose, single or two shots; 5 received placebo; per-sample allocation not given. At day 63 after the first vaccine or placebo injection, samples were drawn. The sample here was peripheral blood, taken in a trial of Ad26.COV2.S vaccine versus placebo. The receptors derive from a person between 18 and 65 years old who received the Ad26.COV2.S COVID-19 vaccine or a placebo.

This clone was observed a handful of times. This rearrangement joins TRBV10-2 to TRBJ2-3; D gene ambiguous. CDR1 is WSHSY and CDR2 is SAAADI in the germline V gene. The CDR3 is made up of 12 amino acids. The V and J ends lost 0 bases and 5 bases respectively, with 3 bases between them. CDR3 region: CASSESEDTQYF. In DNA, the CDR3 is TGCGCCAGCAGTGAGTCGGAAGATACGCAGTATTTT.

V usage is TRBV7-9 and J usage is TRBJ2-1; D not resolved. The CDR3 is 13 amino acids. Germline lookup yields CDR1 SEHNR and CDR2 FQNEAQ (reference sequence). V was cut by 5 bases and J by 10 bases, with 15 bases left in between. Here the CDR3 DNA reads TGTGCCAGCAGCCCGCACCCGGGCATAGAGCAGTTCTTC. This translates into CASSPHPGIEQFF.

The chain uses TRBV3-1 (or the pseudogene TRBV3-2) and TRBJ1-4; D gene ambiguous. Trimming removed 5 bases at V and 0 bases at J, with 22 bases between. The CDR3 length is 19 residues. Germline V gene data show CDR1 as LGHDT and CDR2 as YNNKEL (reference sequence). This CDR3 reads CASSLVVFRYPATNEKLFF. The CDR3 coding sequence is TGTGCCAGCAGCTTGGTCGTATTCAGGTACCCTGCAACTAATGAAAAACTGTTTTTT.

V usage is TRBV6-1 and J usage is TRBJ1-5; D is unclear. Trimming removed 2 bases from V and 0 bases from J, with 11 bases in between. The CDR3 contains 16 residues. Germline V lookup: CDR1 MNHNS, CDR2 SASEGT. CDR3 loop: CASSEQTDYSNQPQHF. Here the CDR3 DNA reads TGTGCCAGCAGTGAACAAACAGACTATAGCAATCAGCCCCAGCATTTT.

This clone was seen just once. The chain uses TRBV5-6 and TRBJ2-5; TRBD2 aligns across 8 bases. Germline CDR1 is SGHDT and CDR2 is YYEEEE. This CDR3 has 15 amino acids. Trimming removed 1 base from V and 4 bases from J; junction bases left unmatched: 6. The CDR3 nucleotides read TGTGCCAGCAGCTTGAGACGGGGGGGCCGAGAGACCCAGTACTTC. This codes for CASSLRRGGRETQYF. The variable domain in full, with the rest retrieved from reference TRBV5-6 and TRBJ2-5, is DAGVTQSPTHLIKTRGQQVTLRCSPKSGHDTVSWYQQALGQGPQFIFQYYEEEERQRGNFPDRFSGHQFPNYSSELNVNALLLGDSALYLCASSLRRGGRETQYFGPGTRLLVL.

The chain recombines TRBV6-5 with TRBJ2-3, with 7 bases identical to TRBD1. The V gene's germline CDR1 is MNHEY and CDR2 SVGAGI. There are 15 residues in the CDR3. With 6 bases clipped from V and 0 bases from J, the junction kept 6 bases outside the gene matches. DNA of the CDR3: TGTGCCAGCAGCCTAGGGGGCGGTAGCACAGATACGCAGTATTTT. As protein: CASSLGGGSTDTQYF.

The V call is TRBV29-1, the J call TRBJ1-2; TRBD1 matches at 7 bases. The CDR3 totals 15 residues. V dropped 6 bases and J dropped 2; count of bases not matched to a gene: 12. Germline lookup yields CDR1 SQVTM and CDR2 ANQGSEA. The CDR3 here is CSVDGGGETNYGYTF. The CDR3 DNA sequence: TGCAGCGTAGATGGAGGGGGCGAAACGAACTATGGCTACACCTTC. The whole variable domain, filled in from reference TRBV29-1 and TRBJ1-2, reads SAVISQKPSRDICQRGTSLTIQCQVDSQVTMMFWYRQQPGQSLTLIATANQGSEATYESGFVIDKFPISRPNLTFSTLTVSNMSPEDSSIYLCSVDGGGETNYGYTFGSGTRLTVV.

The V gene is TRBV28, the J gene TRBJ2-5; TRBD2 aligns across 9 bases. The length of the CDR3 is 14 residues. Germline assignment: CDR1 MDHEN and CDR2 SYDVKM. Germline trimming cut 2 bases from V and 2 bases from J; bases unmatched to any gene: 0. CDR3 region: CASSLLAGQETQYF. Here the CDR3 DNA reads TGTGCCAGCAGTTTACTAGCGGGGCAAGAGACCCAGTACTTC.

V is TRBV28 and J is TRBJ1-5, with 7 positions matching TRBD1. This CDR3 comprises 16 residues. Trimming cost V 8 bases and J 0 bases; bases outside gene matches: 10. CDR1 and CDR2 (germline): MDHEN, SYDVKM. CDR3 region: CASALGGGISNQPQHF. CDR3 bases: TGTGCCAGCGCTCTAGGGGGCGGTATTAGCAATCAGCCCCAGCATTTT. Looking up the rest from reference TRBV28 and TRBJ1-5 gives the full variable domain: DVKVTQSSRYLVKRTGEKVFLECVQDMDHENMFWYRQDPGLGLRLIYFSYDVKMKEKGDIPEGYSVSREKKERFSLILESASTNQTSMYLCASALGGGISNQPQHFGDGTRLSIL.

The rearrangement joins TRBV18 to TRBJ1-6, with D unclear. The CDR3 totals 14 residues. Trimming removed 2 bases from V and 7 bases from J, with 9 bases in between. CDR1 and CDR2 (germline): KGHSH, LQKENI. The CDR3 coding sequence is TGTGCCAGCTCACCATTAGGTGTGAATTCACCCCTCCACTTT. Amino acid sequence: CASSPLGVNSPLHF.